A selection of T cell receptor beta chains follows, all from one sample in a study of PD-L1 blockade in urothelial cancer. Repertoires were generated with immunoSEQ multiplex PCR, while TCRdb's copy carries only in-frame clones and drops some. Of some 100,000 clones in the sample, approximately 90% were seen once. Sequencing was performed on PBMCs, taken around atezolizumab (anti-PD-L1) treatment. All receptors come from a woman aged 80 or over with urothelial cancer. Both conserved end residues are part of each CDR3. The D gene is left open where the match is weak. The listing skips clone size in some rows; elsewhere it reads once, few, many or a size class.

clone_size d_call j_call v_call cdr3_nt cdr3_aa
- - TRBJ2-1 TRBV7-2 TGTGCCAGCAGCTTAAGTGGCGGGGTCTTAGGCAATGAGCAGTTCTTC CASSLSGGVLGNEQFF
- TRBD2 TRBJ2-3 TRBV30 TGTGCCTGGAGTGTATTCGGACTAGCGGCCGATACGCAGTATTTT CAWSVFGLAADTQYF
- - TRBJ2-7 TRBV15 TGTGCCACCAGCAGAGGAGGGGGTGGACGGTCCTACGAGCAGTACTTC CATSRGGGGRSYEQYF
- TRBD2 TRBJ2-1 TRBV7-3 TGTGCCAGCAGCTTCGGACTAGCGGGAGTCGGTGAGCAGTTCTTC CASSFGLAGVGEQFF
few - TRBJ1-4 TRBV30 TGTGCCTGGAGCTTGAATGAAAAACTGTTTTTT CAWSLNEKLFF
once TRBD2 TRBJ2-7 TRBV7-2 TGTGCCAGCAGCTCCACTGCGGGAGGGTACGAGCAGTACTTC CASSSTAGGYEQYF
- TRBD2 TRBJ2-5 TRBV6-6 TGTGCCAGCAGGAGTAGCGGGAGGATAGAGACCCAGTACTTC CASRSSGRIETQYF
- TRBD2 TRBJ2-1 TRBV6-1 TGTGCCAGCAGTGGACCTACTAGCGGGATCTTTAGAGATGAGCAGTTCTTC CASSGPTSGIFRDEQFF
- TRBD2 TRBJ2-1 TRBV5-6 TGTGCCAGCAGCTTATACATAGCGGGAGAGCAATACAATGAGCAGTTCTTC CASSLYIAGEQYNEQFF
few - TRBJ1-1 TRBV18 TGTGCCAGCTCGCAATCTCAGGGGAACGAAGCTTTCTTT CASSQSQGNEAFF
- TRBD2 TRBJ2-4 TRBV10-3 TGTGCCACGGGACTAGCGGGAGGGCCGAGGCACATTCAGTACTTC CATGLAGGPRHIQYF
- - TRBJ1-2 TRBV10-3 TGTGCCATCAGTGACCTGGGGCAGGGGCCCTATGGCTACACCTTC CAISDLGQGPYGYTF
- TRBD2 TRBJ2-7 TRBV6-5 TGTGCCAGCAGTTCTAGCGGGGGGCCTGGGGAGCAGTACTTC CASSSSGGPGEQYF
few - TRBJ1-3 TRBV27 TGTGCCAGCAGTCCCCGGGGGACTGGAAACACCATATATTTT CASSPRGTGNTIYF
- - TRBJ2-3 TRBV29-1 TGCAGCGCTAGGGGGTTGGGCACAGATACGCAGTATTTT CSARGLGTDTQYF
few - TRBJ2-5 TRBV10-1 TGCGCCAGCAGTGAGTGGGCAGGTCAGCAAGAGACCCAGTACTTC CASSEWAGQQETQYF
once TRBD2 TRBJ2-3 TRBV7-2 TGTGCCAGCAGCTTTGGCGGGAGCGACACAGATACGCAGTATTTT CASSFGGSDTDTQYF
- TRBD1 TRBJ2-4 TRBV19 TGTGCCAGTAGTATAGGGGGGACAGGGCAAAACATTCAGTACTTC CASSIGGTGQNIQYF
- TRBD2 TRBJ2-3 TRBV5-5 TGTGCCAGCAGGACACTAGCGGGACGTCGCACAGATACGCAGTATTTT CASRTLAGRRTDTQYF
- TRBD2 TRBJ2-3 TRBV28 TGTGCCAGCAGTAAAGCGGGGACCACAGATACGCAGTATTTT CASSKAGTTDTQYF
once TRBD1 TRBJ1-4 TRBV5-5 TGTGCCAGCAGCTTGGTTGGGACAGGGGCAGAAAAACTGTTTTTT CASSLVGTGAEKLFF
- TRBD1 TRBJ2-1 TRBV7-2 TGTGCCAGCACCCCGACAGGGTCCTACAATGAGCAGTTCTTC CASTPTGSYNEQFF
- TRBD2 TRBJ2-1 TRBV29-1 TGCAGCGTTGATCCGACTAGCGGGTGGGGGGGCAATGAGCAGTTCTTC CSVDPTSGWGGNEQFF
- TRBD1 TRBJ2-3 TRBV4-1 TGCGCCAGCAGCCACGGACAGGACTCCACAGATACGCAGTATTTT CASSHGQDSTDTQYF
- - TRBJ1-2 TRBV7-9 TGTGCCAGCAGCTTAGTGGGAGGGGGACGCTATGGCTACACCTTC CASSLVGGGRYGYTF
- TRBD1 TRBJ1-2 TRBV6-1 TGTGCCAGCAGCCACAGGGGTCACGGCTACACCTTC CASSHRGHGYTF
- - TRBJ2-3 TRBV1 TGCACCAGCAGCCATTATAAAGGGACTAGCGGTACTAATACGCAGTATTTT CTSSHYKGTSGTNTQYF